This T cell receptor beta chain was retrieved from a study of molecular identifiers for immune sequencing clone quantification. Between roughly 19,000 and 1,100,000 sorted cells, with 10%, 30% or 50% RNA, yielded naive CD8 libraries. Sorting recovered naive CD8 T cells on a CD8+CD4-CCR7+CD45RA+ profile. Germline V gene lookup returns CDR1 LNHDA and CDR2 SQIVND (reference sequence). V dropped 6 bases and J dropped 3 bases, with 12 bases sitting between them. The CDR3 runs 13 residues. TCRdb ran MiXCR on the PCR reads and lists one entry per CDR3 protein. The table has about 100,000 distinct CDR3 sequences, 36% seen once; the top ten hold around 4.2%.

The chain links TRBV19 to TRBJ2-7; TRBD1 is a possible D gene (6 bases). The clonotype was recovered from a human donor in good health. Some libraries in this study had Jurkat cell RNA spiked in. Sample: naive CD8+ T cells from blood, with Jurkat cell RNA spiked in. Subset noted: FACS-sorted CD8+CD4-CCR7+CD45RA+ naive T cells. This CDR3 reads CASSTDSYYEQYF. The DNA of the CDR3 is TGTGCCAGTAGCACGGACAGCTACTACGAGCAGTACTTC.